This T cell receptor beta chain came from a study of pediatric ulcerative colitis. Study outcomes and limitations: Clonal expansions reduced rectal repertoire diversity in acute severe colitis. All ulcerative colitis patients, but no controls, carried two rectal clonotypes. This repertoire reflects total lymphocytes rather than subpopulations like regulatory T cells.

Trimming removed 2 bases at V and 4 bases at J, with 12 bases between. Germline V gives CDR1 KGHSH, CDR2 LQKENI. This CDR3 spans 15 amino acids. The assay was run at survey level. Profiling relied on immunoSEQ multiplex PCR, and the TCRdb table lists in-frame clones only, not all of them. The table has 15,000 to 20,000 clones, roughly 80% seen once. During colonoscopy, one to two rectal pinch biopsies were collected. As concerns this clone: Its antigen is still unknown.

V is TRBV18 and J is TRBJ1-3; D is uncertain. The sequenced sample consisted of gut tissue. The sequence was obtained from a boy aged 5 to 17 who was a control in a study of pediatric ulcerative colitis. The DNA for the CDR3 is TGTGCCAGCTCACCAACCGGGCCCAAAGGAAACACCATATATTTT. Translating it yields CASSPTGPKGNTIYF. Full variable domain (rest looked up from reference TRBV18 and TRBJ1-3): NAGVMQNPRHLVRRRGQEARLRCSPMKGHSHVYWYRQLPEEGLKFMVYLQKENIIDESGMPKERFSAEFPKEGPSILRIQQVVRGDSAAYFCASSPTGPKGNTIYFGEGSWLTVV.